One sample yielded the 3 T cell receptor beta chains listed below, sequenced in a study of shared clonotypes between healthy human individuals. Measured with immunoSEQ multiplex PCR; TCRdb has only the in-frame clones, and not every one. Of about 1 million clones in the sample, more than 60% were seen once. The material sequenced was memory CD4+ T cells sorted from blood. As for subset: CD45RA-negative fraction. The receptors originated from a man aged 18-30 years in good health.

The chain joins TRBV6-6 to TRBJ2-3; 8 bases are shared with TRBD1. V trimming: 8 bases; J trimming: 0 bases; junction bases outside the gene matches: 4. From germline, CDR1 is MNHNY and CDR2 SVGAGI (reference sequence). The CDR3 contains 14 residues. The CDR3 reads CASVRDRSTDTQYF. The CDR3 region has the DNA TGTGCCAGCGTCAGGGACAGGAGCACAGATACGCAGTATTTT.

This clone was seen only once. J is TRBJ2-7 and V is TRBV7-2; 8 bases fit TRBD1. Germline assignment: CDR1 SGHTA and CDR2 FQGNSA. J lost 0 bases, V lost 5 bases, and 6 bases had no gene match. The CDR3 contains 15 residues. The chain's CDR3 is CASSPGQGSSYEQYF. For the CDR3, the DNA is TGTGCCAGCAGCCCAGGACAGGGTAGCTCCTACGAGCAGTACTTC.

A note on this clone: The same CDR3 also results from other DNA sequences found in this sample. This rearrangement joins TRBV30 to TRBJ2-5; D possibly corresponds to TRBD1 (6 bases). The V and J ends lost 1 base and 5 bases respectively, with 11 bases between them. From germline, CDR1 is GTSNPN and CDR2 SVGIG (reference sequence). The CDR3 contains 13 residues. The CDR3 spells CAWSGGLGETQYF. As DNA, the CDR3 is TGTGCCTGGAGTGGGGGGCTCGGGGAGACCCAGTACTTC.